Reported below is one T cell receptor (beta chain). This entry is derived from a study of blood T cell repertoires in COVID-19. At the level of the study: COVID-19 samples, acute and convalescent, were from the United States, Italy and Spain. T cells, B-cell-depleted T cells, or PBMCs provided the cDNA or gDNA that served as material.

Study processing details: Amplification from reference gene primers served as the basis for estimated nucleated cell counts. TCRdb's copy holds only in-frame clones and misses some; the assay was immunoSEQ multiplex PCR. V and J calls and clone size are copied from that table; D and trimming were computed from the DNA. This table has about 220,000 clones, less than 85% appearing once. In germline, CDR1 is SNHLY, CDR2 FYNNEI. The V gene lost 8 bases and the J gene lost 3 bases, with 11 bases spanning the gap. The CDR3 covers 13 residues. Sequencing used peripheral blood. This chain joins TRBV2 and TRBJ1-5; D not certain. The source is a woman between 65 and 79 years old with acute or convalescent COVID-19. The CDR3 loop is CASAIGVNQPQHF. CDR3 coding DNA: TGTGCCAGCGCTATCGGGGTCAATCAGCCCCAGCATTTT.